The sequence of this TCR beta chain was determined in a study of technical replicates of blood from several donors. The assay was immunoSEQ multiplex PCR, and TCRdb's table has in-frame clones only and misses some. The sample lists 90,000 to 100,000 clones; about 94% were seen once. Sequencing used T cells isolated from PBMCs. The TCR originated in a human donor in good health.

CDR3 in DNA: TGTGCCAGCAGCTTGAAGGACTTCTCTGGGGCCAACGTCCTGACTTTC. Translation: CASSLKDFSGANVLTF. The rearrangement links TRBV7-2 to TRBJ2-6; a possible D gene is TRBD2 (5 bases). The germline V gene encodes CDR1 SGHTA and CDR2 FQGNSA. The CDR3 is made up of 16 amino acids. The V and J ends lost 3 bases and 0 bases respectively, with 9 bases between them.